This passage covers 20 T cell receptor beta chains from one sample sequenced in a study of T cell responses to AZD1222 COVID-19 vaccine. Sequencing was performed with immunoSEQ multiplex PCR; in TCRdb, only in-frame clones are kept and a portion is missing. The table records 110,000 to 150,000 clones, 85% to 95% of them present only once. This specimen was peripheral blood, taken after recovery from COVID-19. These receptors were obtained from an adult who had recovered from COVID-19.

V gene TRBV2 combines with J gene TRBJ1-2; 7 bases map to TRBD1. V dropped 2 bases and J dropped 3; count of bases not matched to a gene: 0. The CDR3 has 13 amino acids. Germline values: CDR1 SNHLY, CDR2 FYNNEI. The DNA for the CDR3 is TGTGCCAGCAGTGAACAGGGGGACTATGGCTACACCTTC. Protein: CASSEQGDYGYTF.

This chain uses TRBV27 with TRBJ2-7, with TRBD1 matching 8 bases. The CDR3 spans 11 residues. V lost 5 bases and J lost 9; bases outside the gene matches: 3. The germline CDR1 and CDR2 sequences are MNHEY and SMNVEV (reference sequence). The DNA of the CDR3 is TGTGCCAGCAGTGGACAGGGCCGGCAGTACTTC. Amino acids: CASSGQGRQYF.

This chain connects TRBV7-2 to TRBJ2-1; D is perhaps TRBD2 (6 bases). V was trimmed by 2 bases and J by 9 bases, leaving 8 bases between them. CDR1 SGHTA and CDR2 FQGNSA come from the germline V gene. There are 12 residues in the CDR3. The CDR3 DNA follows: TGTGCCAGCAGCTTACTGGGGGGTGAGCAGTTCTTC. As protein: CASSLLGGEQFF.

The chain combines TRBV20-1 with TRBJ1-1; possibly TRBD1 for D (5 bases). This CDR3 region has 14 residues. V was clipped by 3 bases and J by 1 base, with 12 bases between them. Germline CDR1 DFQATT, CDR2 SNEGSKA (reference sequence). The CDR3: CSASNGAANTEAFF. For the CDR3, the DNA is TGCAGTGCTAGTAACGGGGCGGCGAACACTGAAGCTTTCTTT.

The chain couples TRBV6-5 to TRBJ1-5; D is unresolved. Deletions cut 3 bases from V and 3 bases from J, with 9 bases between. The germline V gene encodes CDR1 MNHEY and CDR2 SVGAGI. The CDR3 contains 14 residues. CDR3 loop: CASSYVSYNQPQHF. The CDR3 DNA follows: TGTGCCAGCAGTTATGTCAGTTACAATCAGCCCCAGCATTTT.

The chain couples TRBV28 to TRBJ2-5, with TRBD1 matching over 8 bases. The CDR3 sequence is 14 residues long. The V gene end was trimmed by 2 bases and the J gene end by 2 bases; junction bases not matched to a gene: 1. The germline CDR1 and CDR2 sequences are MDHEN and SYDVKM. CDR3 sequence: CASSLGQGQETQYF. Written as DNA, the CDR3 is TGTGCCAGCAGTTTAGGACAGGGTCAAGAGACCCAGTACTTC.

The chain uses TRBV28 and TRBJ1-2; tentatively, D is TRBD1 (6 bases). V was cut by 6 bases and J by 4 bases, with 18 bases left in between. This CDR3 has 15 amino acids. Germline-derived CDR1 and CDR2 are MDHEN and SYDVKM. CDR3 nucleotides: TGTGCCAGCAGGTCCCAGGGGATCTTACCCTATGGCTACACCTTC. Translated, it gives CASRSQGILPYGYTF.

This sequence joins TRBV5-1 and TRBJ2-1; D may correspond to TRBD1 or TRBD2 (5 bases each). Trimming took off 3 bases at V and 0 bases at J, with 10 bases between the two ends. Germline CDR1 reads SGHRS; CDR2 reads YFSETQ. This CDR3 is built from 15 residues. Here the CDR3 reads CASSYGTSSYNEQFF. The CDR3 DNA reads TGCGCCAGCAGCTACGGGACCAGCTCCTACAATGAGCAGTTCTTC.

This chain connects TRBV27 to TRBJ1-5; D is unresolved. Between the trimmed V and J ends, which lost 6 bases and 2 bases, there was a span of 11 bases. Looked up from germline, CDR1 is MNHEY and CDR2 is SMNVEV (reference sequence). The CDR3 has 14 amino acids. The CDR3 DNA sequence: TGTGCCAGCAGCGGGGATGTCGGCAATCAGCCCCAGCATTTT. Protein product: CASSGDVGNQPQHF.

The chain is built from TRBV6-1 and TRBJ1-3; unclear D gene. V was pared by 4 bases and J by 1 base, with 14 bases between. Germline assignment: CDR1 MNHNS and CDR2 SASEGT. The CDR3 extends over 16 amino acids. The chain's CDR3 is CASSVRQVSSGNTIYF. CDR3 nucleotides: TGTGCCAGCAGTGTCCGACAAGTCTCATCTGGAAACACCATATATTTT.

This rearrangement joins TRBV2 to TRBJ2-7; TRBD2 aligns across 9 bases. Germline loops: CDR1 SNHLY, CDR2 FYNNEI. This CDR3 contains 16 residues. With V trimmed by 2 bases and J by 0 bases, 5 bases remained unmatched. CDR3: CASSEWASGISYEQYF. In DNA form, the CDR3 reads TGTGCCAGCAGTGAATGGGCTAGCGGGATCTCCTACGAGCAGTACTTC. The full variable domain, rest sourced from reference TRBV2 and TRBJ2-7, is EPEVTQTPSHQVTQMGQEVILRCVPISNHLYFYWYRQILGQKVEFLVSFYNNEISEKSEIFDDQFSVERPDGSNFTLKIRSTKLEDSAMYFCASSEWASGISYEQYFGPGTRLTVT.

The count of this clone is one. The chain combines TRBV7-8 with TRBJ2-7; D remains unclear. Germline CDR1 reads SGHVS; CDR2 reads FQNEAQ. The CDR3 extends over 15 amino acids. V was clipped by 1 base and J by 2 bases, with 12 bases between them. The CDR3 coding sequence is TGTGCCAGCAGCTTAGGTCGCAGTGCAACCTACGAGCAGTACTTC. Translating it yields CASSLGRSATYEQYF.

This chain connects TRBV28 to TRBJ1-2; perhaps TRBD1 as D (5 bases). V lost 8 bases, J lost 8 bases, and 18 bases lay in between. The CDR3 spans 13 residues. The germline V gene encodes CDR1 MDHEN and CDR2 SYDVKM. The CDR3 sequence: CASAPWGLWGYTF. The CDR3 DNA follows: TGTGCCAGCGCCCCATGGGGGTTGTGGGGCTACACCTTC.

The chain carries TRBV5-4 and TRBJ1-2; 7 bases are a match to TRBD1. Looked up from germline, CDR1 is SGHNT and CDR2 is YYREEE (reference sequence). The CDR3 runs 13 residues. V lost 4 bases to trimming and J lost 3 bases; unmatched junction nucleotides: 3. CDR3 amino acids: CASSTGTDYGYTF. CDR3 DNA sequence: TGTGCCAGCAGCACAGGGACAGACTATGGCTACACCTTC.

The rearrangement joins TRBV11-3 to TRBJ2-7; 7 nucleotides line up with TRBD1. Per the germline V gene, CDR1 is SGHNT and CDR2 is YENEEA. V was clipped by 0 bases and J by 7 bases; unmatched bases: 9. The length of the CDR3 is 15 residues. The CDR3 region has the DNA TGTGCCAGCAGCTTAGAGTCAGGGGGTACTCAAGAGCAGTACTTC. Protein: CASSLESGGTQEQYF.

The chain links TRBV20-1 to TRBJ1-1; D is undetermined. The CDR3 runs to 11 residues. Germline V CDR1 and CDR2: DFQATT, SNEGSKA (reference sequence). Trimming stripped 1 base from V and 4 bases from J, with 4 bases between. Here the CDR3 reads CSARGPTEAFF. The CDR3 nucleotides are TGCAGTGCTAGAGGGCCCACTGAAGCTTTCTTT.

This clone was seen a handful of times. V gene TRBV7-9 combines with J gene TRBJ2-7, with TRBD1 matching 8 bases. The J segment lost 4 bases and the V segment lost 6 bases, leaving 8 bases of the junction unmatched. Germline loops: CDR1 SEHNR, CDR2 FQNEAQ (reference sequence). This CDR3 has 14 residues. The CDR3 nucleotides read TGTGCCAGCAGTTCCACAGGGGGGTTATACGAGCAGTACTTC. Translating it yields CASSSTGGLYEQYF. The entire variable domain, with the rest obtained from reference TRBV7-9 and TRBJ2-7, is as follows: DTGVSQNPRHKITKRGQNVTFRCDPISEHNRLYWYRQTLGQGPEFLTYFQNEAQLEKSRLLSDRFSAERPKGSFSTLEIQRTEQGDSAMYLCASSSTGGLYEQYFGPGTRLTVT.

This sequence joins TRBV29-1 and TRBJ2-2; D gene ambiguous. The V end lost 6 bases, the J end lost 1 base, and 15 bases lay between the germline ends. This CDR3 is built from 15 residues. Germline CDR1 SQVTM, CDR2 ANQGSEA. The CDR3: CSVARGGGNTGELFF. The CDR3 DNA sequence: TGCAGCGTGGCCAGAGGTGGCGGGAACACCGGGGAGCTGTTTTTT.

V gene TRBV28 combines with J gene TRBJ1-5, with 7 bases fitting TRBD1. CDR3 length: 15 residues. Germline V gene sequence: CDR1 MDHEN, CDR2 SYDVKM. The ends lost 8 bases at V and 1 base at J; junction bases unmatched: 8. CDR3 in DNA: TGTGCCAGCCACAGGGGAGGTTGGAGCAATCAGCCCCAGCATTTT. Translated, it gives CASHRGGWSNQPQHF.

Concerning this clone: Germline is not matched at one junction end, which may reflect a read error. The CDR3 protein is CASRFRDRVFYEQYF. CDR3 nucleotides: TGTGCCAGCCGCTTCCGGGACAGGGTCTTTTACGAGCAGTACTTC. V is TRBV11-2 and J is TRBJ2-7; TRBD1 agrees at 9 bases. Germline CDR1 and CDR2: SGHAT and FQNNGV. The CDR3 sequence is 15 residues long. Complete variable domain (other parts from reference TRBV11-2 and TRBJ2-7): EAGVAQSPRYKIIEKRQSVAFWCNPISGHATLYWYQQILGQGPKLLIQFQNNGVVDDSQLPKDRFSAERLKGVDSTLKIQPAKLEDSAVYLCASRFRDRVFYEQYFGPGTRLTVT.